This T cell receptor (beta chain) was sequenced for a study of T cell changes during pregnancy in multiple sclerosis (dated by TCRdb to about 2019). Regarding the study in general: Changes in the T cell repertoire over the course of pregnancy were examined in this study in women with multiple sclerosis.

V loses 0 bases of germline sequence and J loses 6 bases, and the interval between the two ends is 12 bases. CDR1 MGHRA and CDR2 YSYEKL are derived from the germline V gene. The CDR3 sequence holds 15 residues, the cysteine and phenylalanine included. Just the 45-base CDR3 DNA is kept, in frame starting at base 1. The library was generated by the immunoSEQ multiplex PCR assay. The immuneACCESS repertoire file appears here via TCRdb, limited to in-frame rearrangements. These files lack a portion of the clones; in checked studies, under half of the deficit traces to unresolved V genes, and the cause of the others is not known. The sample table records roughly 60,000 clones; around 90% of these occur just once. Clones ranked in the top ten supply 0.45% to 0.65% of the sample. Turning to this clone: What antigen it recognizes has not been identified. Base quality data are lacking; no much larger clone is found one base away.

Material: CD4+ T cells from peripheral blood mononuclear cells, obtained in the first trimester of pregnancy. The V and J segments used are TRBV4-1 and TRBJ1-5; a weak D assignment points to TRBD1 (6 bases agree). The sequence was collected from a female donor with multiple sclerosis, enrolled in a pregnancy study. The CDR3 protein: CASSQEAAGVQPQHF. The DNA reads as follows: TGCGCCAGCAGCCAAGAGGCGGCAGGGGTTCAGCCCCAGCATTTT.